This T cell receptor beta chain stems from a study of T cell repertoires in cytomegalovirus infection. Study details: Public TCR beta signatures indicated both CMV infection and matching HLA type.

TCRdb analysed the reads with MiXCR anew, one entry per CDR3 protein. This table holds roughly 280,000 distinct CDR3 sequences, 22% found once. This clonotype has a handful of counts. Its antigen remains unidentified. The V end lost 4 bases, the J end lost 9 bases, and 15 bases lay between the germline ends. From germline, CDR1 is KGHDR and CDR2 SFDVKD. The CDR3 extends over 14 amino acids. The source was cultured PBMCs, collected from culture after CMV antigen stimulation. This receptor was identified in a human donor in good health (CMV status not recorded). Some clones in this sample may be carry-over from other donors' samples. This rearrangement joins TRBV24-1 to TRBJ2-1, with a tentative D call TRBD2 (5 bases). The CDR3 protein is CATSEADFPSEQFF. DNA for the CDR3: TGTGCCACCAGTGAAGCGGACTTCCCGAGTGAGCAGTTCTTC.